These 22 T cell receptor beta chains share one sample of origin, sequenced in a study of blood T cell repertoires in COVID-19. Profiled with immunoSEQ multiplex PCR; TCRdb holds only in-frame clones, not every one. The table includes fewer than 90,000 clones, around 86% detected once. The source material was peripheral blood. Every receptor here comes from a man aged 50 to 59 with active or convalescent COVID-19.

The chain uses TRBV6-2 or TRBV6-3 and TRBJ1-1; no clear D gene. The length of the CDR3 is 11 residues. V lost 3 bases and J lost 4, with 3 bases in between. Per the germline V gene, CDR1 is MNHEY and CDR2 is SVGEGT. The CDR3 sequence is CASSYLTEAFF. CDR3 coding DNA: TGTGCCAGCAGTTATCTCACTGAAGCTTTCTTT.

The chain links TRBV29-1 to TRBJ2-5; 13 bases agree with TRBD2. The CDR3 loop spans 14 amino acids. J was trimmed by 4 bases and V by 4 bases; bases with no gene match: 3. Looked up from germline, CDR1 is SQVTM and CDR2 is ANQGSEA. Here the CDR3 reads CSVGTSGGRETQYF. CDR3 nucleotides: TGCAGCGTTGGGACTAGCGGGGGTAGAGAGACCCAGTACTTC.

Of note for this clone: One junction end disagrees with the germline gene, perhaps due to a read error. This chain joins TRBV5-1 and TRBJ2-1, with 9 nucleotides matching TRBD2. The CDR3 is made up of 16 amino acids. In germline, CDR1 is SGHRS, CDR2 YFSETQ. The CDR3 region is CARSLAGRGGRYEQFF. As DNA, the CDR3 is TGCGCCCGCAGCTTGGCCGGGCGGGGGGGCCGCTATGAGCAGTTCTTC.

The V and J genes are TRBV23-1 and TRBJ1-5, with 8 positions matching TRBD1. Being an ORF, TRBV23-1 has a function that is uncertain. Trimming took 8 bases from V and 2 from J; bases not matched to a gene: 5. This CDR3 contains 14 residues. The CDR3 spells CASVGQGRNQPQHF. In DNA, the CDR3 is TGCGCCAGCGTCGGACAGGGCCGCAATCAGCCCCAGCATTTT.

The genes are TRBV6-5 and TRBJ1-6; D not certain. The V gene's germline CDR1 is MNHEY and CDR2 SVGAGI. The CDR3 is 16 amino acids. V lost 0 bases to trimming and J lost 3 bases, with 9 bases between them. The DNA for the CDR3 is TGTGCCAGCAGTTACTCGATCCGGAGCTATAATTCACCCCTCCACTTT. This encodes CASSYSIRSYNSPLHF.

This clone was recorded only once. The chain is built from TRBV6-5 and TRBJ1-1; TRBD1 aligns across 12 bases. This CDR3 is built from 15 residues. CDR1 is MNHEY and CDR2 is SVGAGI in the germline V gene. Trimming removed 6 bases from V and 5 bases from J; junction bases left unmatched: 7. CDR3 in DNA: TGTGCCAGCAGCTCGGGACAGGGGGCTTGGACTGAAGCTTTCTTT. Protein sequence: CASSSGQGAWTEAFF.

V and J are TRBV10-3 and TRBJ2-5; D is perhaps TRBD1 (6 bases). This CDR3 contains 16 residues. Per germline, CDR1 ENHRY and CDR2 SYGVKD. Between the trimmed V and J ends, which lost 0 bases and 2 bases, there was a span of 13 bases. The CDR3 bases are TGTGCCATCAGTGAGTCTTTGGGACACCCACAAGAGACCCAGTACTTC. Amino acid sequence: CAISESLGHPQETQYF.

The V gene is TRBV6-4, the J gene TRBJ1-5, with 7 bases lining up with TRBD1. The junction had 9 bases not matched to a gene; V was cut back by 6 bases and J by 1 base. The CDR3 has 16 residues. CDR1 and CDR2 (germline): MRHNA, SNTAGT. The CDR3 DNA reads as TGTGCCAGCAGAAATCTACAGGGGTTAAGCAATCAGCCCCAGCATTTT. It encodes CASRNLQGLSNQPQHF.

The chain is built from TRBV3-1 (or the pseudogene TRBV3-2) and TRBJ2-6; tentative D call: TRBD1 (6 bases). V lost 2 bases to trimming and J lost 1 base, with 6 bases between them. CDR1 is LGHDT and CDR2 is YNNKEL in the germline V gene (reference sequence). The CDR3 has 15 amino acids. DNA of the CDR3: TGTGCCAGCAGCCAAAGGGGGTCTGGGGCCAACGTCCTGACTTTC. The encoded protein is CASSQRGSGANVLTF.

The chain recombines TRBV3-1 (or the pseudogene TRBV3-2) with TRBJ2-4, with 10 bases matching TRBD2. From germline, CDR1 is LGHDT and CDR2 YNNKEL (reference sequence). V lost 3 bases, J lost 1 base, and 0 bases stayed unmatched. The CDR3 length is 15 residues. Here the CDR3 reads CASSHSGGAKNIQYF. CDR3 bases: TGTGCCAGCAGCCATAGCGGGGGGGCCAAAAACATTCAGTACTTC.

The rearrangement joins TRBV4-2 to TRBJ1-2, with 9 positions matching TRBD1. Germline V CDR1 and CDR2: LGHNA, YNFKEQ. V dropped 5 bases and J dropped 5; count of bases not matched to a gene: 6. The CDR3 covers 14 residues. The CDR3 DNA reads as TGTGCCAGCAGCGAGGGACAGGGTACTTATGGCTACACCTTC. It yields the protein CASSEGQGTYGYTF.

The chain joins TRBV18 to TRBJ2-4; tentatively, D is TRBD2 (6 bases). In germline, CDR1 is KGHSH, CDR2 LQKENI. Trimming left V 3 bases short and J 0 bases short, with 15 bases between. The CDR3 spans 17 residues. The CDR3 spells CASSPLPGLLAKNIQYF. The CDR3 nucleotides are TGTGCCAGCTCACCCCTCCCGGGACTTCTAGCCAAAAACATTCAGTACTTC.

The chain is built from TRBV4-2 and TRBJ2-6, with 9 bases matching TRBD1. The CDR3 runs 19 residues. Per germline, CDR1 LGHNA and CDR2 YNFKEQ. Unmatched junction bases numbered 7, after V lost 1 base and J lost 0 bases. The CDR3 sequence is CASSQGPGQGFSGANVLTF. In DNA, the CDR3 is TGTGCCAGCAGCCAAGGGCCAGGACAGGGGTTCTCTGGGGCCAACGTCCTGACTTTC.

CDR3 sequence: CASSDRGTDTQYF. CDR3 in DNA: TGCGCCAGCAGTGATAGAGGCACAGATACGCAGTATTTT. The V call is TRBV10-1, the J call TRBJ2-3; D not certain. The CDR3 contains 13 residues. V was cut by 3 bases and J by 1 base, with 5 bases left in between. CDR1 WNHNN and CDR2 SYGVQD come from the germline V gene (reference sequence).

This clone has a handful of counts. The J gene is TRBJ2-5, the V gene TRBV6-5; 9 bases are a match to TRBD1. CDR1 is MNHEY and CDR2 is SVGAGI in the germline V gene. CDR3 length equals 15 residues. V lost 6 bases to trimming and J lost 4 bases; unmatched junction nucleotides: 9. CDR3 protein: CASRPGQGNTETQYF. The CDR3, as DNA: TGTGCCAGCAGGCCGGGACAGGGTAATACAGAGACCCAGTACTTC.

With respect to this clone: The same CDR3 also results from other DNA sequences found in this sample. The V call is TRBV10-3, the J call TRBJ1-3, with 8 bases that match TRBD1. CDR1 ENHRY and CDR2 SYGVKD come from the germline V gene. V shed 0 bases and J 2 bases; nucleotides not matched to a gene: 0. This CDR3 is 15 amino acids long. This chain's CDR3 is CAISESTGAGNTIYF. For the CDR3, the DNA is TGTGCCATCAGTGAGTCGACAGGGGCTGGAAACACCATATATTTT.

The chain has TRBV27 and TRBJ1-1; D not resolved. The CDR3 extends over 15 amino acids. Trimming took off 5 bases at V and 2 bases at J, with 15 bases between the two ends. Germline lookup yields CDR1 MNHEY and CDR2 SMNVEV (reference sequence). As DNA, the CDR3 is TGTGCCAGCAGTAGTGAGGGTGGGGTAAACACTGAAGCTTTCTTT. It translates to CASSSEGGVNTEAFF.

The chain has TRBV19 and TRBJ2-1; TRBD1 agrees at 7 bases. V dropped 4 bases and J dropped 3; count of bases not matched to a gene: 9. Germline CDR1 LNHDA, CDR2 SQIVND (reference sequence). The CDR3 has 16 residues. The CDR3 DNA follows: TGTGCCAGTAGTACCCGTAGACAGGGAAACTACAATGAGCAGTTCTTC. The encoded protein is CASSTRRQGNYNEQFF.

This chain uses TRBV9 with TRBJ1-5; TRBD1 might be the D (5 bases). Trimming cost V 6 bases and J 5 bases, with 12 bases left between them. In germline, CDR1 is SGDLS, CDR2 YYNGEE. The CDR3 is made up of 13 amino acids. The CDR3 nucleotides read TGTGCCAGCATGGAGCAGGGCGATCAGCCCCAGCATTTT. Its translation: CASMEQGDQPQHF. Together with reference TRBV9 and TRBJ1-5, the CDR3 gives the full variable domain: DSGVTQTPKHLITATGQRVTLRCSPRSGDLSVYWYQQSLDQGLQFLIQYYNGEERAKGNILERFSAQQFPDLHSELNLSSLELGDSALYFCASMEQGDQPQHFGDGTRLSIL.

The chain recombines TRBV3-1 (or the pseudogene TRBV3-2) with TRBJ1-4; unclear D gene. The CDR3 has 15 residues. Germline V gene sequence: CDR1 LGHDT, CDR2 YNNKEL (reference sequence). Trimming cost V 1 base and J 2 bases, with 8 bases left between them. Here the CDR3 DNA reads TGTGCCAGCAGCCAAGTTGCCGGGACTAATGAAAAACTGTTTTTT. Its translation is CASSQVAGTNEKLFF.

The chain joins TRBV28 to TRBJ1-6, with 8 bases that match TRBD1. The CDR3 loop spans 15 amino acids. Germline V CDR1 and CDR2: MDHEN, SYDVKM. Unmatched junction bases numbered 3, after V lost 6 bases and J lost 2 bases. The CDR3 protein is CASREQGAYNSPLHF. The CDR3 DNA reads TGTGCCAGCAGGGAACAGGGGGCCTATAATTCACCCCTCCACTTT.

This clone was seen once. This chain uses TRBV2 with TRBJ2-5, with D tentatively TRBD1 (5 bases). The CDR3 consists of 14 residues. The germline CDR1 and CDR2 sequences are SNHLY and FYNNEI. Trimming removed 7 bases at V and 0 bases at J, with 12 bases between. The CDR3 is CASNPTANQETQYF. In nucleotides, the CDR3 is TGTGCCAGCAACCCGACAGCGAACCAAGAGACCCAGTACTTC.